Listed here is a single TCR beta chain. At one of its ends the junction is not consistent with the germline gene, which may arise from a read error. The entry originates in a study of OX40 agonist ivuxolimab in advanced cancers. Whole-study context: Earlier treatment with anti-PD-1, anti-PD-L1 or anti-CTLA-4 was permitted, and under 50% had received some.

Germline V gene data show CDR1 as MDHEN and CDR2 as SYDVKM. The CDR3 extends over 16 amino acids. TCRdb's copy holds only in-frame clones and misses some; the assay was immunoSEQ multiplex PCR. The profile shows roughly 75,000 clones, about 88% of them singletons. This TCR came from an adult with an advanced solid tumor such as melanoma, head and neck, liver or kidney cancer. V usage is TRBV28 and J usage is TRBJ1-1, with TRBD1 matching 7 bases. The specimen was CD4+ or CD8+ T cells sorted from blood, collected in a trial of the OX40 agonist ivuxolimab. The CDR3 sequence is CVSSLSLGQVNTEAFF. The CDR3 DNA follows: TGTGTCAGCAGTCTAAGTTTAGGACAGGTGAACACTGAAGCTTTCTTT. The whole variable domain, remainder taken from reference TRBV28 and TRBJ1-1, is DVKVTQSSRYLVKRTGEKVFLECVQDMDHENMFWYRQDPGLGLRLIYFSYDVKMKEKGDIPEGYSVSREKKERFSLILESASTNQTSMYLCVSSLSLGQVNTEAFFGQGTRLTVV.